This T cell receptor beta chain stems from a study of blood T cells in healthy people across ages. Notes on the study in general: Estimated diversity that came from one million T cells was considered an underestimate.

A sample-barcoded 5' primer and a J-beta primer mix were used in a second PCR of roughly 6 to 11 cycles. TCRdb redid the calling of the 5' RACE reads with MiXCR, one entry per CDR3 protein. This table holds some 760,000 distinct CDR3 sequences, just under 25% found once. Total RNA amounts of at least 6 micrograms were extracted per sample. A few counts support this clonotype. Its specificity is unknown. These data are also associated with another study on T cells of mothers and their children. This second study says: Thymic selection molds TCR recombination output in much the same way for related pairs as for unrelated pairs. Persistent microchimeric T cell clones were sought, and none were detected.

The sequencing input was blood. This clonotype was sampled from a boy aged 5-17 years in good health.

The CDR3 sequence: CASSEAAPGQPQHF. The CDR3 DNA is TGTGCCAGCAGTGAAGCGGCCCCAGGTCAGCCCCAGCATTTT. The chain is built from TRBV2 and TRBJ1-5; the D is unclear. The CDR3 has 14 residues. Germline V lookup: CDR1 SNHLY, CDR2 FYNNEI. V dropped 0 bases and J dropped 6 bases, with 9 bases sitting between them.